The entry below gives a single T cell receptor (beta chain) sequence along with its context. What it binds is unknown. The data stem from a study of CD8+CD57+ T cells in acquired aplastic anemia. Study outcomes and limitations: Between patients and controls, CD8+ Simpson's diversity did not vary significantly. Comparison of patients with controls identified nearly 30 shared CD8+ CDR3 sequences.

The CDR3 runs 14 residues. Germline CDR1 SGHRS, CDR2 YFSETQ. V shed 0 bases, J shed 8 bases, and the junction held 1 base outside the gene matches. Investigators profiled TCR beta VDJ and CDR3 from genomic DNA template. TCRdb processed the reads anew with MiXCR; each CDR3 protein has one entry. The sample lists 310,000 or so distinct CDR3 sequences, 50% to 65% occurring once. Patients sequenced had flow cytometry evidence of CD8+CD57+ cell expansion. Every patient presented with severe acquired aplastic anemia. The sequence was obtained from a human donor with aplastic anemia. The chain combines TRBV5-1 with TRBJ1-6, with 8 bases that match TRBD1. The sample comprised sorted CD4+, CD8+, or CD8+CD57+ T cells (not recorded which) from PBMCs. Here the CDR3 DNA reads TGCGCCAGCAGCTTGGGGGGACAGGATTCACCCCTCCACTTT. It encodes CASSLGGQDSPLHF.